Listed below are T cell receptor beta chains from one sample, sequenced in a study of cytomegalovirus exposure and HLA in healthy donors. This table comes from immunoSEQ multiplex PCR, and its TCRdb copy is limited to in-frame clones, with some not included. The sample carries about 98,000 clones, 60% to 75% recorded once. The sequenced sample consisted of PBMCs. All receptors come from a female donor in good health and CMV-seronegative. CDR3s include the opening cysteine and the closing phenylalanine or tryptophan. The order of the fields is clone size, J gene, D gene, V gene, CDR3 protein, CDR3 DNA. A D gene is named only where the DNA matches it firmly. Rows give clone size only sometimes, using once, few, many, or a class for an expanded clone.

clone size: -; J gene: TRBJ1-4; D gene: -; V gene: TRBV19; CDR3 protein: CASSTDRATNEKLFF; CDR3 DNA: TGTGCCAGTAGTACCGACAGAGCAACTAATGAAAAACTGTTTTTT
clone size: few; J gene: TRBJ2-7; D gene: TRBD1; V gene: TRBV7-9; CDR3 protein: CASSSTGGGYEQYF; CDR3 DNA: TGTGCCAGCAGCTCAACAGGGGGCGGCTACGAGCAGTACTTC
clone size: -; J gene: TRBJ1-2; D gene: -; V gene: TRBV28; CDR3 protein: CASSSPPGYGYTF; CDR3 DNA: TGTGCCAGCAGTTCTCCCCCAGGGTATGGCTACACCTTC
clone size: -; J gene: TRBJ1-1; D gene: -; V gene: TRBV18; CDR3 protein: CASSPRQVAQSAEAFF; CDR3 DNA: TGTGCCAGCTCACCACGACAGGTGGCCCAATCGGCTGAAGCTTTCTTT
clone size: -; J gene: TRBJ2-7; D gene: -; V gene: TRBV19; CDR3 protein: CASSMDPWFGGYEQYF; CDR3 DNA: TGTGCCAGTAGTATGGATCCGTGGTTCGGAGGCTACGAGCAGTACTTC
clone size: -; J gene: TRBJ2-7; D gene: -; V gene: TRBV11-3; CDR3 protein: CASSLDGSYEQYF; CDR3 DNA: TGTGCCAGCAGCTTAGATGGCAGCTACGAGCAGTACTTC
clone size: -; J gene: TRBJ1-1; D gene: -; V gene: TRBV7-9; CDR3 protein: CASSTSAGDLEAFF; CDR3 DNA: TGTGCCAGCAGCACCTCGGCAGGGGACCTTGAAGCTTTCTTT
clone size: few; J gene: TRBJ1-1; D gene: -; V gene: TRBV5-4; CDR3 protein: CASSFAENTEAFF; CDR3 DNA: TGTGCCAGCAGCTTCGCGGAGAACACTGAAGCTTTCTTT
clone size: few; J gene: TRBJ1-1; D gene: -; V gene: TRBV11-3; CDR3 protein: CASSFEEDTEAFF; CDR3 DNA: TGTGCCAGCAGCTTTGAGGAGGACACTGAAGCTTTCTTT
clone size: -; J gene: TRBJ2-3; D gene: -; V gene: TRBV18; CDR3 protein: CATGSTDTQYF; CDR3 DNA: TGTGCCACAGGGTCCACAGATACGCAGTATTTT
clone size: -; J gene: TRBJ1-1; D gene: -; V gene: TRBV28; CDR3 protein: CASSLRNTEAFF; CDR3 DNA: TGTGCCAGCAGCCTCAGGAACACTGAAGCTTTCTTT
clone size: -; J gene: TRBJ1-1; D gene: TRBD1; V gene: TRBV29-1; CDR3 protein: CSGGQGAPAEAFF; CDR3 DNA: TGCAGCGGTGGACAGGGGGCGCCGGCTGAAGCTTTCTTT
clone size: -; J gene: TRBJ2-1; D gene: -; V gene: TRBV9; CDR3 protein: CASSVEAGPGYNEQFF; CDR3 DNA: TGTGCCAGCAGCGTAGAAGCGGGCCCCGGCTACAATGAGCAGTTCTTC
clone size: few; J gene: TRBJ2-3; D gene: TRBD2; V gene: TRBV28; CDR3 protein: CASSEDPGTSVDTQYF; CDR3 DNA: TGTGCCAGCAGCGAGGACCCCGGGACTAGCGTTGATACGCAGTATTTT
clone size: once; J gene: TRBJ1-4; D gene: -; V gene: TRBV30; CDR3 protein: CAWRRDGWNEKLFF; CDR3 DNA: TGTGCCTGGAGGCGGGACGGCTGGAATGAAAAACTGTTTTTT
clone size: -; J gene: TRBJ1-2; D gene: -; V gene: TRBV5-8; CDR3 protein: CASSLQFSNYGYTF; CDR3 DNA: TGTGCCAGCAGCTTACAGTTTTCTAACTATGGCTACACCTTC
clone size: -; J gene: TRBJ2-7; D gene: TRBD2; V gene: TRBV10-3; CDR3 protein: CAISESTSGGSYEQYF; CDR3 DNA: TGTGCCATCAGTGAGTCGACTAGCGGAGGCTCCTACGAGCAGTACTTC
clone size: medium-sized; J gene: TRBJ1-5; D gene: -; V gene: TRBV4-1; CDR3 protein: CASSQEVTGDQPQHF; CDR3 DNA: TGCGCCAGCAGCCAAGAGGTAACAGGAGATCAGCCCCAGCATTTT
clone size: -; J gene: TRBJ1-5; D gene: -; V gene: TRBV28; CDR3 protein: CASSSLFVSNQPQHF; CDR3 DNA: TGTGCCAGCAGTTCTTTGTTTGTGAGCAATCAGCCCCAGCATTTT
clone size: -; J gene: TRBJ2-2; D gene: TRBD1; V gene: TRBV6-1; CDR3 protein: CASSAGTANTGELFF; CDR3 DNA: TGTGCCAGCAGTGCCGGGACAGCTAACACCGGGGAGCTGTTTTTT
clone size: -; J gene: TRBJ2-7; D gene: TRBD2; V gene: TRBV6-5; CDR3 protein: CASSLGLDGEQYF; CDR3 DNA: TGTGCCAGCAGCCTTGGACTAGATGGCGAGCAGTACTTC
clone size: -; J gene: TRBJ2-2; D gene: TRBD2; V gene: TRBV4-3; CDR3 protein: CASSQDVRGANTGELFF; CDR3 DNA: TGCGCCAGCAGCCAAGATGTTCGGGGGGCGAACACCGGGGAGCTGTTTTTT
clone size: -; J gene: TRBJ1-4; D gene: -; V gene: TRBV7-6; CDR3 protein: CASSIDRRGEKLFF; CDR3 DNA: TGTGCCAGCAGCATAGACAGGAGGGGTGAAAAACTGTTTTTT
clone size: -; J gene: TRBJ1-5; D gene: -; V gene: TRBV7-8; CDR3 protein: CASSYARSNSNQPQHF; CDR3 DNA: TGTGCCAGCAGCTACGCCCGGTCCAATAGCAATCAGCCCCAGCATTTT
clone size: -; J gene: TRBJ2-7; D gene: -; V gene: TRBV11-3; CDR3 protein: CASSLGQNYEQYF; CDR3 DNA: TGTGCCAGCAGCTTAGGGCAAAACTACGAGCAGTACTTC
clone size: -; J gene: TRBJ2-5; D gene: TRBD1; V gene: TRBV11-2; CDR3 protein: CASSSLDRGFKKTQYF; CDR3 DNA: TGTGCCAGCAGCTCCCTGGACAGGGGTTTCAAAAAGACCCAGTACTTC
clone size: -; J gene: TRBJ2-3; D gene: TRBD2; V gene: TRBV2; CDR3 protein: CASGGASGTFTDTQYF; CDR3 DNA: TGTGCCAGCGGGGGGGCTAGCGGGACCTTCACAGATACGCAGTATTTT
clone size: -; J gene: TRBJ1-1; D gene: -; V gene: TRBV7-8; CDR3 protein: CASSLGASRTEAFF; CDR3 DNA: TGTGCCAGCAGCCTTGGGGCCTCGAGGACTGAAGCTTTCTTT
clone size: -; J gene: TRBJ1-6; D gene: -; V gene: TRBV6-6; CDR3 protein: CASRQGLSSPLHF; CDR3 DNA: TGTGCCAGCAGGCAGGGGCTGTCTTCACCCCTCCACTTT
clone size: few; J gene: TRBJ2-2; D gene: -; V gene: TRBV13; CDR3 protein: CASSSYSGRAGELFF; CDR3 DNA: TGTGCCAGCAGCTCCTATAGCGGCCGCGCCGGGGAGCTGTTTTTT
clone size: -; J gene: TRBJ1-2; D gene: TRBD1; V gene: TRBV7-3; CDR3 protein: CASSAQPGQFNGYTF; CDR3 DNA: TGTGCCAGCAGCGCCCAACCGGGACAGTTTAACGGCTACACCTTC
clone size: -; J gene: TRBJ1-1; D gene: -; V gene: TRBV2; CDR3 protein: CASSRDIKNTEAFF; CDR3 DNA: TGTGCCAGCAGTCGGGACATAAAGAACACTGAAGCTTTCTTT
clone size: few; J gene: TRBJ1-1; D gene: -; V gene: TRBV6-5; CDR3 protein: CASSFKQGRGTEAFF; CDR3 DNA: TGTGCCAGCAGTTTTAAACAGGGTAGGGGCACTGAAGCTTTCTTT